The 2 T cell receptor beta chains listed next were all sequenced from one sample in a study of early T cells in non-severe SARS-CoV-2 infection. Each CDR3 protein gets one entry after TCRdb re-called the 5' RACE reads with MiXCR. The sample lists about 83,000 distinct CDR3 sequences, more than 9% occurring once. The material sequenced was whole blood, taken at baseline. The receptors here all came from an adult who was a healthcare worker with PCR-confirmed SARS-CoV-2 infection or an uninfected control (not recorded which).

This clonotype was picked up a small number of times. V is TRBV20-1 and J is TRBJ1-2; a weak D match, TRBD1 (5 bases). The CDR3 runs 10 residues. V gave up 8 bases and J gave up 5 bases, with 9 bases separating them. Looked up from germline, CDR1 is DFQATT and CDR2 is SNEGSKA (reference sequence). The CDR3 nucleotides are TGCAGTCCACAGGATTATGGCTACACCTTC. It encodes CSPQDYGYTF.

This clonotype was recorded a few times. The chain employs TRBV7-2 and TRBJ1-2; D possibly corresponds to TRBD1 (6 bases). CDR1 SGHTA and CDR2 FQGNSA come from the germline V gene. There are 15 residues in the CDR3. The germline V and J ends were trimmed by 0 bases and 2 bases, with 10 bases remaining between them. DNA for the CDR3: TGTGCCAGCAGCTTAGCTGTAACAGGGAACTATGGCTACACCTTC. As protein: CASSLAVTGNYGYTF.